This T cell receptor beta chain was observed in a study of T-cell memory formation after mild COVID-19. TCRdb analysed the 5' RACE reads with MiXCR anew, one entry per CDR3 protein. The sample shows around 450,000 distinct CDR3 sequences, 20% to 30% of them seen only once. Findings and limits, study-wide: Some SARS-CoV-2-responding clones were already detected in memory before infection.

In its sample, this clonotype was seen many times. Its antigen is undetermined. This CDR3 is 17 amino acids long. Germline lookup yields CDR1 DFQATT and CDR2 SNEGSKA (reference sequence). Trimming cost V 3 bases and J 3 bases; bases outside gene matches: 6. Sequenced material: PBMCs or a T cell subset sorted from them (not recorded which). This TCR was recovered from an adult woman who had mild COVID-19 (a few samples of this study predate the infection). Cell type and time point are not known. The V and J genes are TRBV20-1 and TRBJ2-3, with 16 positions matching TRBD2. The CDR3: CSARGTSGRAGTDTQYF. The DNA for the CDR3 is TGCAGTGCTAGGGGGACTAGCGGGAGGGCCGGGACAGATACGCAGTATTTT.